What follows are 10 T cell receptor beta chains derived from one specimen sequenced in a study. A single record per CDR3 protein comes from TCRdb applying MiXCR to the 5' RACE reads. The sample yields about 41,000 distinct CDR3 sequences, about 29% seen once. Sequencing was performed on memory CD4+ T cells sorted from a lymph node. Subset noted: memory CD4+ T cells, CD4+CD45RO+CD25-. The receptors were sampled from a female donor with breast cancer.

The chain has TRBV28 and TRBJ1-4; D not certain. Trimming stripped 6 bases from V and 8 bases from J, with 16 bases between. CDR3 length: 14 amino acids. Looked up from germline, CDR1 is MDHEN and CDR2 is SYDVKM. The CDR3 DNA is TGTGCCAGCAGCCGGACCCAAACACGGGAAAAACTGTTTTTT. Its protein product is CASSRTQTREKLFF.

The chain recombines TRBV24-1 with TRBJ2-3; D might be TRBD1 (7 bases). With 3 bases removed from V and 2 bases from J, the gap between germline ends came to 20 bases. The V gene's germline CDR1 is KGHDR and CDR2 SFDVKD. The CDR3 totals 18 residues. CDR3 in amino acids: CATSDPGAGTAFTDTQYF. For the CDR3, the DNA is TGTGCCACCAGTGATCCGGGAGCCGGGACAGCCTTCACAGATACGCAGTATTTT.

This chain links TRBV11-1 with TRBJ1-1; D uncertain. CDR3 length equals 14 residues. CDR1 and CDR2 from the germline V gene are SGHAT and FQDESV (reference sequence). The germline V and J ends were trimmed by 4 bases and 0 bases, with 9 bases remaining between them. The CDR3: CASSSHLMNTEAFF. The CDR3 DNA reads as TGTGCCAGCAGCTCGCACCTGATGAACACTGAAGCTTTCTTT.

This clonotype was seen a few times. The chain employs TRBV12-3 or TRBV12-4 and TRBJ2-7; D perhaps matches TRBD1 (6 bases). V lost 2 bases, J lost 4 bases, and 18 bases lay in between. The CDR3 totals 16 residues. The CDR3 DNA is TGTGCCAGCAGTTTATCCCGAGTGGACAGAAATTACGAGCAGTACTTC. Amino acids: CASSLSRVDRNYEQYF.

The chain combines TRBV27 with TRBJ1-2, with TRBD1 matching 7 bases. The CDR3 runs 13 residues. With 6 bases clipped from V and 9 bases from J, the junction kept 10 bases outside the gene matches. In germline, CDR1 is MNHEY, CDR2 SMNVEV (reference sequence). CDR3 region: CASRDIRDRSYTF. The CDR3 DNA sequence: TGTGCCAGCAGAGACATCCGGGACAGAAGCTACACCTTC.

This clonotype has only a few counts. V and J are TRBV30 and TRBJ2-7, with D perhaps assigned TRBD1 or TRBD2 (6 bases each). The CDR3 covers 15 residues. The V gene lost 2 bases and the J gene lost 0 bases, with 14 bases spanning the gap. Germline CDR1 and CDR2: GTSNPN and SVGIG (reference sequence). Here the CDR3 reads CAWSLGGSSSYEQYF. DNA for the CDR3: TGTGCCTGGAGTCTGGGGGGCTCGAGCTCCTACGAGCAGTACTTC.

The count of this clonotype is one. This CDR3 is missing its conserved last phenylalanine or tryptophan, likely due to a read error. The rearrangement joins TRBV20-1 to TRBJ1-1; D is possibly TRBD1 (5 bases). Looked up from germline, CDR1 is DFQATT and CDR2 is SNEGSKA (reference sequence). The CDR3 spans 14 residues. The ends were cut back, 6 bases at V and 1 base at J, with 15 bases in the middle. The CDR3 here is CSAARPGRNTEAFL. CDR3 nucleotide sequence: TGCAGTGCGGCTCGGCCAGGGAGGAACACTGAAGCTTTCCTT.

This clonotype was seen only a few times. The rearrangement links TRBV7-9 to TRBJ1-2, with TRBD1 matching over 8 bases. Germline V gene lookup returns CDR1 SEHNR and CDR2 FQNEAQ (reference sequence). The CDR3 is made up of 13 amino acids. The J segment lost 7 bases and the V segment lost 1 base, leaving 2 bases of the junction unmatched. CDR3 amino acids: CASSLGTGFGYTF. The CDR3 DNA is TGTGCCAGCAGCTTAGGGACAGGGTTTGGCTACACCTTC.

The V call is TRBV7-3, the J call TRBJ2-3; D gene ambiguous. Per germline, CDR1 SGHTA and CDR2 FQGTGA. V was pared by 5 bases and J by 9 bases, with 15 bases between. This CDR3 spans 13 amino acids. The CDR3 reads CASSQDAVGTQYF. The CDR3 DNA reads as TGTGCCAGCAGCCAAGACGCAGTCGGAACGCAGTATTTT.

This clonotype was observed a handful of times. The chain links TRBV7-9 to TRBJ1-4; no reliable D call. Germline loops: CDR1 SEHNR, CDR2 FQNEAQ (reference sequence). The CDR3 runs to 14 residues. Trimming shortened V by 7 bases and J by 3 bases, and 12 bases separated the two germline ends. Here the CDR3 DNA reads TGTGCCAGCACCCGTGGTGGCTCTAATGAAAAACTGTTTTTT. This encodes CASTRGGSNEKLFF.